These T cell receptor beta chains were read from a single sample in a study of cytomegalovirus exposure and HLA in healthy donors. Assay used: immunoSEQ multiplex PCR; TCRdb lists only in-frame clones, some missing. This sample has 68,000 or so clones; approximately 90% occur once, and the top ten carry 2.5% to 3.5%. The specimen was PBMCs. The receptors here all came from a man between 18 and 35 years old in good health and CMV-seronegative. CDR3s include the opening cysteine and the closing phenylalanine or tryptophan. The D gene is left open where the match is weak. Not all rows give a size; the values are once, few, many and, for expanded clones, a class.

abundance: -
d_gene: -
v_gene: TRBV19
CDR3aa: CASSIFASGLKTQYF

abundance: -
d_gene: -
v_gene: TRBV7-9
CDR3aa: CASSPMAGNTIYF

abundance: once
d_gene: -
v_gene: TRBV2
CDR3aa: CASTGSGPYTGELFF

abundance: -
d_gene: TRBD1
v_gene: TRBV19
CDR3aa: CATQGAWNTEAFF

abundance: -
d_gene: TRBD2
v_gene: TRBV11-2
CDR3aa: CASSTWTSGSSEQFF

abundance: -
d_gene: -
v_gene: TRBV28
CDR3aa: CASSIGEGNQPQHF

abundance: -
d_gene: -
v_gene: TRBV5-6
CDR3aa: CASSRDRGGEQYF

abundance: -
d_gene: TRBD2
v_gene: TRBV2
CDR3aa: CASTGGAGVRETQYF

abundance: once
d_gene: -
v_gene: TRBV18
CDR3aa: CASSPIEGNTIYF

abundance: -
d_gene: TRBD1
v_gene: TRBV29-1
CDR3aa: CSVVRDRGAKNIQYF

abundance: -
d_gene: -
v_gene: TRBV18
CDR3aa: CASSPSAGEYGYTF

abundance: -
d_gene: -
v_gene: TRBV2
CDR3aa: CASKRLYNEQFF

abundance: -
d_gene: TRBD1
v_gene: TRBV2
CDR3aa: CASSGTGDGYTF

abundance: many
d_gene: TRBD1
v_gene: TRBV10-3
CDR3aa: CAISFDRESGYTF

abundance: -
d_gene: TRBD1
v_gene: TRBV2
CDR3aa: CATRDRVSWEQFF

abundance: -
d_gene: TRBD1
v_gene: TRBV5-5
CDR3aa: CASSPGQDRELFF

abundance: once
d_gene: -
v_gene: TRBV18
CDR3aa: CASSPQGHNEQYF

abundance: -
d_gene: TRBD1
v_gene: TRBV11-2
CDR3aa: CASSLEFGTGDHYEQYF

abundance: -
d_gene: -
v_gene: TRBV7-9
CDR3aa: CASSSASGNAFF

abundance: -
d_gene: TRBD1
v_gene: TRBV27
CDR3aa: CATHTGGANTEAFF

abundance: -
d_gene: TRBD2
v_gene: TRBV6-7
CDR3aa: CASSFGTSGYNEQFF

abundance: -
d_gene: -
v_gene: TRBV27
CDR3aa: CASSYSRDNKPAFF

abundance: few
d_gene: TRBD1
v_gene: TRBV7-9
CDR3aa: CASSLGTGAYSNQPQHF

abundance: -
d_gene: -
v_gene: TRBV25-1
CDR3aa: CASSVEGAYNEQFF

abundance: once
d_gene: TRBD1
v_gene: TRBV28
CDR3aa: CASSFYRGAHEQYF

abundance: -
d_gene: TRBD1
v_gene: TRBV6-5
CDR3aa: CASSRIDRVRSFF

abundance: -
d_gene: -
v_gene: TRBV7-8
CDR3aa: CASSLGAGVSEQYF

abundance: -
d_gene: TRBD1
v_gene: TRBV7-2
CDR3aa: CASSLRLLGQGEHEQFF

abundance: -
d_gene: -
v_gene: TRBV6-4
CDR3aa: CASSDQGGSTDTQYF

abundance: -
d_gene: TRBD1
v_gene: TRBV5-8
CDR3aa: CASRSRRGSYEQYF

abundance: once
d_gene: -
v_gene: TRBV7-8
CDR3aa: CASKPARRIAKNIQYF

abundance: -
d_gene: -
v_gene: TRBV11-1
CDR3aa: CASSPWGQGSYEQYF

abundance: -
d_gene: -
v_gene: TRBV2
CDR3aa: CASQRSTDTQYF

abundance: -
d_gene: -
v_gene: TRBV5-1
CDR3aa: CASSSQAGSYSYNEQFF

abundance: -
d_gene: -
v_gene: TRBV5-6
CDR3aa: CASSLGGSSGNTIYF

abundance: -
d_gene: -
v_gene: TRBV7-7
CDR3aa: CASSPQGSSYNEQFF

abundance: -
d_gene: TRBD2
v_gene: TRBV29-1
CDR3aa: CSVILAESYEQYF

abundance: -
d_gene: -
v_gene: TRBV4-2
CDR3aa: CASAKQETQYF

abundance: -
d_gene: -
v_gene: TRBV11-3
CDR3aa: CASSLTGAGNEQFF

abundance: -
d_gene: TRBD1
v_gene: TRBV27
CDR3aa: CASSRGTGPTDTQYF